This T cell receptor (beta chain) was found in a study of blood T cell repertoires in COVID-19. Study details: Researchers got acute and convalescent COVID-19 samples from the United States, Italy and Spain. Sources were T cells, B-cell-depleted T cells, or PBMCs; the material itself was cDNA or gDNA.

This clone was detected a few times. The CDR3 totals 13 residues. Germline CDR1 and CDR2: MDHEN and SYDVKM. Trimming took 6 bases from V and 8 from J; bases not matched to a gene: 8. Original processing methods: The assay estimated nucleated cells by amplifying reference gene primers. TCRdb keeps only in-frame clones here, not all; method: immunoSEQ multiplex PCR. The DNA was the basis for D and trimming; V, J and clone size are from that table. The table has around 72,000 clones, about 90% seen once. This chain joins TRBV28 and TRBJ1-2; 8 bases fit TRBD1. This sequence was found in a man over 45 with active COVID-19. Specimen: peripheral blood. CDR3 residues: CASRAGTGIGYTF. The CDR3, as DNA: TGTGCCAGCAGGGCCGGGACAGGAATAGGCTACACCTTC.